The present entry profiles one TCR beta chain with its context. What it recognizes is unknown. These data are taken from a study of T cell responses to AZD1222 COVID-19 vaccine. Using immunoSEQ multiplex PCR, the repertoire was profiled, and TCRdb retains in-frame clones only, with some absent. The table has 100,000 to 150,000 clones, about 89% seen once. Findings and limits, study-wide: Spike-specific TCR breadth and depth both grew after two AZD1222 doses. There were vaccine-associated CD4 TCRs across spike, dominant at 160-218 and 743-854. Nearly half of spike-specific TCRs reportedly go after variant regions that carry no mutations. White British ancestry dominated among donors, who included more females, and clonal diversity was possibly underestimated.

Germline CDR1 and CDR2: SGDLS and YYNGEE. The V gene lost 4 bases and the J gene lost 3 bases, with 17 bases spanning the gap. The CDR3 is 15 residues long. The sequence derives from an adult in good health. This chain links TRBV9 with TRBJ2-7; D possibly matches TRBD1 or TRBD2 (6 bases each). Here the sequenced sample was peripheral blood, taken on day 0 of AZD1222 vaccination. In DNA form, the CDR3 reads TGTGCCAGCAGCCCGCGCGGGACACCCGTCTACGAGCAGTACTTC. This encodes CASSPRGTPVYEQYF.